This T cell receptor (beta chain) derives from a study of cytotoxic CD8 clonotypes in ibrutinib-treated CLL. Study-level information: For this cohort, patients were around eleven relapsed/refractory and about 16 treatment-naive, while under 18 were IGHV unmutated. Overall, 25 or so responses were partial and 2 complete; following median roughly 62 months, about 15 patients stayed remitted and about twelve progressed.

To note about this clone: Its matching antigen is unknown.

The repertoire was sequenced with immunoSEQ multiplex PCR; TCRdb's copy has only in-frame clones and lacks some. This sample yields more than 110,000 clones, of which around 81% are seen a single time; roughly 7.2% belongs to the top ten. Whole-study results and caveats: Samples from sustained-remission and progressing patients were taken at different times.

The sequence came from a human donor with chronic lymphocytic leukemia. Sequenced material: PBMCs, taken after 36 months of ibrutinib treatment.

The CDR3 loop reads CAWMESYNEQFF. The DNA of the CDR3 is TGTGCCTGGATGGAGTCCTACAATGAGCAGTTCTTC. This chain connects TRBV30 to TRBJ2-1; D gene ambiguous. The CDR3 has 12 amino acids. The V end lost 4 bases, the J end lost 1 base, and 5 bases lay between the germline ends. Per germline, CDR1 GTSNPN and CDR2 SVGIG (reference sequence).